One and the same sample provided the 10 T cell receptor beta chains below, sequenced in a study of blood T cell repertoires in COVID-19 (dated by TCRdb to the early 2020s). Library method: the immunoSEQ multiplex PCR assay. The immuneACCESS repertoire file appears here via TCRdb, limited to in-frame rearrangements. These files lack a portion of the clones; in checked studies, under half of the deficit traces to unresolved V genes, and the cause of the others is not known. In all, the sample holds more than 75,000 clones, and around 88% of those were seen once. The ten largest make up roughly 1.2% of the sample. Source material: peripheral blood. The source is a man older than 75 with active or convalescent COVID-19.

This clone was seen a single time. The chain is built from TRBV19 and TRBJ2-7; 8 bases align to TRBD1. Germline V gene data show CDR1 as LNHDA and CDR2 as SQIVND (reference sequence). The CDR3 runs 14 residues. V gave up 1 base and J gave up 6 bases; unmatched junction bases: 5. CDR3 in DNA: TGTGCCAGTAGTATAGGACAGGGGTTGGGCGAGCAGTACTTC. Residues: CASSIGQGLGEQYF.

This clone was found a few times. DNA of the CDR3: TGTGCCAGCTCGCTAAATGTACAGGGAGAGCAGTACTTC. Translated: CASSLNVQGEQYF. The rearrangement joins TRBV18 to TRBJ2-7; D is possibly TRBD1 (6 bases). From germline, CDR1 is KGHSH and CDR2 LQKENI. The CDR3 has 13 residues. V was pared by 6 bases and J by 7 bases, with 16 bases between.

This clone was counted between two and nine times. This rearrangement joins TRBV4-2 to TRBJ1-5; 7 bases match TRBD1. This CDR3 region has 14 residues. The germline V gene has CDR1 LGHNA and CDR2 YNFKEQ. V gave up 2 bases and J gave up 5 bases; unmatched junction bases: 3. CDR3 DNA sequence: TGTGCCAGCAGCCAACAGGGGGAGTATCAGCCCCAGCATTTT. Its protein product is CASSQQGEYQPQHF.

V is TRBV4-1 and J is TRBJ1-1; D possibly corresponds to TRBD1 (5 bases). The CDR3 has 12 amino acids. Trimming took 0 bases from V and 11 from J, leaving 10 bases between them. Germline-derived CDR1 and CDR2 are MGHRA and YSYEKL. The CDR3 protein is CASSQDWGRAFF. In nucleotides, the CDR3 is TGCGCCAGCAGCCAAGATTGGGGCAGGGCTTTCTTT.

The chain combines TRBV11-2 with TRBJ2-5, with TRBD2 as a possible D gene (6 bases). V was cut by 1 base and J by 3 bases, with 9 bases left in between. From germline, CDR1 is SGHAT and CDR2 FQNNGV. The CDR3 totals 14 residues. CDR3 in DNA: TGTGCCAGCAGCTTAGGGGGCGGGAAAGAGACCCAGTACTTC. Translated: CASSLGGGKETQYF.

This chain links TRBV21-1 with TRBJ2-6; TRBD2 reflects the table's D call only, with no check against the DNA. TRBV21-1 is listed as a pseudogene. This CDR3 has 18 residues. Written as DNA, the CDR3 is TGTGCCAGCAGCAAAGACCAAGGAGGCGTCTCGGGGGCCAACGTCCTGACTTTC. Translated: CASSKDQGGVSGANVLTF.

The CDR3 sequence: CSASTSGVMGAFF. The CDR3 coding sequence is TGCAGTGCCAGTACCTCAGGGGTGATGGGGGCTTTCTTT. This chain links TRBV20-1 with TRBJ1-1, with D perhaps TRBD1 (6 bases). This CDR3 region has 13 residues. Per the germline V gene, CDR1 is DFQATT and CDR2 is SNEGSKA (reference sequence). V was pared by 6 bases and J by 11 bases, with 22 bases between.

The V gene is TRBV5-5, the J gene TRBJ1-1, with D possibly matching TRBD1 (5 bases). Trimming removed 7 bases at V and 1 base at J, with 17 bases between. The CDR3 has 15 residues. Germline CDR1 and CDR2: SGHKS and YYEKEE (reference sequence). This CDR3 reads CASEARGGTNTEAFF. In nucleotides, the CDR3 is TGTGCCAGCGAAGCGCGGGGCGGGACGAACACTGAAGCTTTCTTT.

This clone showed up just a few times. This sequence joins TRBV28 and TRBJ1-3; tentative D call: TRBD1 (5 bases). The V end lost 2 bases, the J end lost 3 bases, and 14 bases lay between the germline ends. Germline V gives CDR1 MDHEN, CDR2 SYDVKM. The CDR3 contains 16 residues. CDR3 DNA: TGTGCCAGCAGTTTAGCGGGACGGGGTTTTGGAAACACCATATATTTT. Translation gives CASSLAGRGFGNTIYF. Supplemented by reference TRBV28 and TRBJ1-3, the full variable domain reads DVKVTQSSRYLVKRTGEKVFLECVQDMDHENMFWYRQDPGLGLRLIYFSYDVKMKEKGDIPEGYSVSREKKERFSLILESASTNQTSMYLCASSLAGRGFGNTIYFGEGSWLTVV.

This rearrangement joins TRBV7-8 to TRBJ2-7; 7 bases map to TRBD2. The CDR3 has 14 residues. Germline V gene data show CDR1 as SGHVS and CDR2 as FQNEAQ. V lost 2 bases and J lost 5; bases outside the gene matches: 6. The DNA for the CDR3 is TGTGCCAGCAGCTTAAGGGGAGGGGCCGACGAGCAGTACTTC. It specifies CASSLRGGADEQYF.